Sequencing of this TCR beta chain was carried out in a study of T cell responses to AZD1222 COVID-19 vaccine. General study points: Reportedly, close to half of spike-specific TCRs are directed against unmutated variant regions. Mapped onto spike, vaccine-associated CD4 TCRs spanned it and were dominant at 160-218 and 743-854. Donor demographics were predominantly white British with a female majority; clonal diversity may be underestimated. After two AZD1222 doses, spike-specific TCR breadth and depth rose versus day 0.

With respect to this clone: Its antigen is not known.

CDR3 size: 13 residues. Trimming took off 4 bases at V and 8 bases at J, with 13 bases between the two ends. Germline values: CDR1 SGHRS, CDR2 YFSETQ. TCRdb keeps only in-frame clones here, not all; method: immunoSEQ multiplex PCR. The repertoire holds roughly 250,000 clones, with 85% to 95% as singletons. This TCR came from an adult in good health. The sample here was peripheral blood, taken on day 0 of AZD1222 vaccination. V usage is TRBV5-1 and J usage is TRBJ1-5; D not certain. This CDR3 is CASSVGPEEPQHF. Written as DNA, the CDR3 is TGCGCCAGCAGCGTGGGCCCCGAGGAGCCCCAGCATTTT. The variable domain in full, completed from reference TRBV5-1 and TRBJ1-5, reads KAGVTQTPRYLIKTRGQQVTLSCSPISGHRSVSWYQQTPGQGLQFLFEYFSETQRNKGNFPGRFSGRQFSNSRSEMNVSTLELGDSALYLCASSVGPEEPQHFGDGTRLSIL.